This T cell receptor (beta chain) was recorded in a study of tumour-infiltrating T cells in Burkitt lymphoma. In the study overall: The Burkitt lymphoma cohort spanned all epidemiological subtypes. Survival, overall and progression-free, tracked with productive clonality.

The method was immunoSEQ multiplex PCR; TCRdb's version includes in-frame clones alone and lacks a portion of them. The sample has 46,000 or so clones, more than 25% seen once. The CDR3 consists of 15 residues. Germline V gene data show CDR1 as SGHAT and CDR2 as FQDESV (reference sequence). Between the trimmed V and J ends, which lost 5 bases and 5 bases, there was a span of 18 bases. This clone was seen a few times. The antigen is undetermined. Findings of the study overall: Several public clonotypes were shared across many Burkitt lymphoma patients.

Sample: tumor tissue. This TCR derives from a human donor with Burkitt lymphoma. The V call is TRBV11-1, the J call TRBJ1-1; possible D gene TRBD1, 5 bases. CDR3 sequence (DNA): TGTGCCAGCAGCGCGAGCAGGGTTTCGGGGACTGAAGCTTTCTTT. Its protein is CASSASRVSGTEAFF.